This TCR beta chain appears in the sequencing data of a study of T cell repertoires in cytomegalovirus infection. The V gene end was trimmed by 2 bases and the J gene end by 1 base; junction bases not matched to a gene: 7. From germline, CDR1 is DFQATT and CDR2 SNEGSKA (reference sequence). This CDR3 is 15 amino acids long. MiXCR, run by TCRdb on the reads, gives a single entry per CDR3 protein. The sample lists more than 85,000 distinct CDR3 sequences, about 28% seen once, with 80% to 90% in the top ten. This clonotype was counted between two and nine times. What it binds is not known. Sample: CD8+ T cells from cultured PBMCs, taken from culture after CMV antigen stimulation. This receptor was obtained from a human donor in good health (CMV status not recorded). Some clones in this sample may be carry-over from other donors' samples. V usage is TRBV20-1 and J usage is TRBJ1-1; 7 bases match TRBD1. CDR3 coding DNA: TGCAGTGCTAGAAAGAGGGGGCGGCGGAACACTGAAGCTTTCTTT. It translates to CSARKRGRRNTEAFF.